This TCR beta chain was observed in a study of blood T cell repertoires in COVID-19. The repertoire was sequenced with immunoSEQ multiplex PCR; TCRdb's copy has only in-frame clones and lacks some. The sample has approximately 390,000 clones; approximately 87% are singletons. The CDR3 covers 11 residues. Germline CDR1 LGHNA, CDR2 YNFKEQ. Trimming removed 2 bases from V and 7 bases from J, with 5 bases in between. The clonotype was recovered from a woman in her fifties or sixties with COVID-19, enrolled during active disease. V gene TRBV4-2 combines with J gene TRBJ1-2; the D is unclear. The sequenced material came from peripheral blood. Here the CDR3 reads CASSQIGGYTF. In DNA, the CDR3 is TGTGCCAGCAGCCAAATCGGTGGCTACACCTTC.